This TCR beta chain was found in a study of cytomegalovirus exposure and HLA in healthy donors. A word on this clone: The antigen is undetermined.

Each donor was healthy, and each was a bone marrow donor. CDR3 length: 15 amino acids. Germline trimming cut 1 base from V and 3 bases from J; bases unmatched to any gene: 3. The germline gives CDR1 SGHAT, CDR2 FQNNGV. Regarding the study as a whole: Most CMV-associated TCR beta chains were later found to appear HLA-restricted. In an earlier analysis, about 87% or about 30%: the productive usage of most TCR beta V segments. Later work found that TCR association rates differed between HLA loci; DRB1 had the most and HLA-C the fewest.

60 Vbeta and 13 Jbeta primers were used in PCR. The assay was immunoSEQ multiplex PCR, and TCRdb's table has in-frame clones only and misses some. Counted here are some 150,000 clones, approximately 80% occurring once; the ten biggest clones make up about a tenth. V gene TRBV11-2 combines with J gene TRBJ1-2, with 9 bases aligning to TRBD1. Source material: PBMCs. The sequence was obtained from a man aged 18 to 35 in good health and CMV-seropositive. Here the CDR3 DNA reads TGTGCCAGCAGCTTAGGACAGGGGGGCTACTATGGCTACACCTTC. Translation gives CASSLGQGGYYGYTF.